Following are 16 T cell receptor beta chains from one sample sequenced in a study of regulatory T cells in long-lasting Graves disease. The time point was: persistent/refractory GD, antithyroid drugs over 5 years with positive TRAb. Isolated PBMC RNA provided the starting material for the TCR library. Libraries of TCR beta came from iRepertoire HTBI primers plus Arm-PCR of CDR3 regions. TCRdb analysed the multiplex PCR reads with MiXCR anew, one entry per CDR3 protein. The sample includes about 460,000 distinct CDR3 sequences, approximately 22% of them seen just once. This specimen was peripheral blood mononuclear cells (PBMCs), taken when the disease was refractory, from a patient treated with antithyroid drugs. The receptors derive from a female donor with Graves disease.

V gene TRBV6-1 combines with J gene TRBJ2-7; D may be TRBD1 (6 bases). Germline-derived CDR1 and CDR2 are MNHNS and SASEGT. Deletions cut 1 base from V and 4 bases from J, with 11 bases between. The length of the CDR3 is 14 residues. For the CDR3, the DNA is TGTGCCAGCAGTGAAGTAGGGGGAGAGTACGAGCAGTACTTC. Translation: CASSEVGGEYEQYF.

This clonotype was picked up a small number of times. The V and J genes are TRBV18 and TRBJ1-2; D gene uncertain. The CDR3 covers 15 residues. V gave up 3 bases and J gave up 5 bases, with 16 bases separating them. CDR1 KGHSH and CDR2 LQKENI come from the germline V gene. Written as DNA, the CDR3 is TGTGCCAGCTCACCGTTACCGACCGAGACTTATGGCTACACCTTC. Its protein product is CASSPLPTETYGYTF. The variable domain in full, completed from reference TRBV18 and TRBJ1-2, reads NAGVMQNPRHLVRRRGQEARLRCSPMKGHSHVYWYRQLPEEGLKFMVYLQKENIIDESGMPKERFSAEFPKEGPSILRIQQVVRGDSAAYFCASSPLPTETYGYTFGSGTRLTVV.

This clonotype was detected ten times or more. The V and J genes are TRBV7-9 and TRBJ1-1, with a weak D call TRBD1 (5 bases). Trimming removed 1 base from V and 4 bases from J, with 7 bases in between. This CDR3 is 13 amino acids long. Per germline, CDR1 SEHNR and CDR2 FQNEAQ (reference sequence). Here the CDR3 DNA reads TGTGCCAGCAGCTTAGAGGGGAGCACTGAAGCTTTCTTT. Protein: CASSLEGSTEAFF.

Only a few counts were recorded for this clonotype. This sequence joins TRBV7-3 and TRBJ1-1, with a possible D match to TRBD1 (5 bases). Trimming cost V 0 bases and J 7 bases, with 9 bases left between them. There are 13 residues in the CDR3. Germline CDR1 reads SGHTA; CDR2 reads FQGTGA. As DNA, the CDR3 is TGTGCCAGCAGCTTAACCGGAGACAGTGAAGCTTTCTTT. This encodes CASSLTGDSEAFF.

This clonotype was detected only a few times. The genes are TRBV6-1 and TRBJ2-2, with 8 bases that match TRBD1. Per the germline V gene, CDR1 is MNHNS and CDR2 is SASEGT. This CDR3 spans 14 amino acids. J gave up 5 bases and V 7 bases, and 6 bases lay outside the gene matches. The CDR3 region has the DNA TGTGCCAGCACCAGGGGGCTGGTGACCGGGGAGCTGTTTTTT. This codes for CASTRGLVTGELFF.

This clonotype was seen at least ten times. The chain carries TRBV28 and TRBJ2-2; the match to TRBD1 covers 8 bases. This CDR3 comprises 14 residues. In germline, CDR1 is MDHEN, CDR2 SYDVKM. Unmatched junction bases numbered 5, after V lost 7 bases and J lost 4 bases. CDR3 nucleotides: TGTGCCAGCATAACAGGGGGACTCACCGGGGAGCTGTTTTTT. It encodes CASITGGLTGELFF.

Worth noting for this clonotype: A much larger clone sits a single nucleotide away, making a read error possible. The chain carries TRBV24-1 and TRBJ2-7, with D unclear. Germline lookup yields CDR1 KGHDR and CDR2 SFDVKD. The length of the CDR3 is 13 residues. For the CDR3, the DNA is TGTGCCACCAGTGGACGGTTTCTAAACGAGCAGCACTTC. It is translated as CATSGRFLNEQHF.

This clonotype has a count of ten or more. The gene calls are TRBV2 and TRBJ1-5; weak D call: TRBD1 (5 bases). CDR3 length: 13 amino acids. Germline loops: CDR1 SNHLY, CDR2 FYNNEI. V was trimmed by 10 bases and J by 5 bases, leaving 15 bases between them. The DNA for the CDR3 is TGTGCCACCAACGGGGCGAGGCATCAGCCCCAGCATTTT. This gives the protein CATNGARHQPQHF.

This chain links TRBV5-6 with TRBJ2-1; unclear D gene. Germline-derived CDR1 and CDR2 are SGHDT and YYEEEE. CDR3 length: 11 residues. V was pared by 3 bases and J by 5 bases, with 3 bases between. The CDR3 DNA sequence: TGTGCCAGCAGCTGGAACAATGAGCAGTTCTTC. Translating it yields CASSWNNEQFF.

This clonotype came up many times. The V call is TRBV12-3 or TRBV12-4, the J call TRBJ2-5; TRBD1 is a possible D gene (6 bases). This CDR3 has 13 amino acids. Trimming removed 5 bases from V and 5 bases from J, with 12 bases in between. The CDR3 protein is CASSNRVLETQYF. The CDR3 nucleotides read TGTGCCAGCAGTAACAGGGTTCTTGAGACCCAGTACTTC.

J is TRBJ1-3 and V is TRBV19, with TRBD1 identical over 7 bases. The germline V gene has CDR1 LNHDA and CDR2 SQIVND (reference sequence). The length of the CDR3 is 14 residues. The trim removed 9 bases at V and 4 bases at J, leaving 9 bases unmatched. The CDR3 DNA follows: TGTGCCAGCTCGGGACAGTCGATAGGAAACACCATATATTTT. As protein: CASSGQSIGNTIYF.

The chain has TRBV9 and TRBJ1-2; possibly TRBD1 for D (6 bases). CDR3 size: 14 residues. With 6 bases removed from V and 6 bases from J, the gap between germline ends came to 18 bases. Germline V CDR1 and CDR2: SGDLS, YYNGEE. The CDR3 DNA sequence: TGTGCCAGCACCCCCGCGCGGGGGGCTGATGGCTACACCTTC. It is translated as CASTPARGADGYTF.

Note on this clonotype: A single base separates this from a much larger clone, so it may be a read error. CDR3 protein: CSAATGFHEQYF. The CDR3 DNA follows: TGCAGTGCTGCCACAGGGTTCCACGAGCAGTACTTC. The V gene is TRBV20-1, the J gene TRBJ2-7; TRBD1 might be the D (6 bases). V lost 5 bases, J lost 5 bases, and 13 bases lay in between. The CDR3 consists of 12 residues. The germline CDR1 and CDR2 sequences are DFQATT and SNEGSKA (reference sequence).

This clonotype came up a few times. J is TRBJ2-5 and V is TRBV3-1, with D maybe TRBD2 (6 bases). CDR3 length: 17 amino acids. Per germline, CDR1 LGHDT and CDR2 YNNKEL (reference sequence). Deletions cut 4 bases from V and 2 bases from J, with 20 bases between. In nucleotides, the CDR3 is TGTGCCAGCAGCCGAGGTGTGTTGGTAGCGGATCAAGAGACCCAGTACTTC. This codes for CASSRGVLVADQETQYF.

Ten or more counts support this clonotype. The rearrangement joins TRBV24-1 to TRBJ1-2; 7 bases are shared with TRBD1. Germline trimming cut 9 bases from V and 3 bases from J; bases unmatched to any gene: 9. Germline V CDR1 and CDR2: KGHDR, SFDVKD. This CDR3 has 14 amino acids. The CDR3 DNA follows: TGTGCCACCCGACCGACAGGGTTGGACTATGGCTACACCTTC. Encoded protein: CATRPTGLDYGYTF.

Here the CDR3 reads CASSLGVGANQPQHF. The CDR3, as DNA: TGTGCCAGCAGCTTAGGCGTAGGGGCCAATCAGCCCCAGCATTTT. The rearrangement joins TRBV7-2 to TRBJ1-5, with a possible D match to TRBD1 (5 bases). The germline V gene has CDR1 SGHTA and CDR2 FQGNSA. CDR3 length: 15 amino acids. Trimming took off 1 base at V and 3 bases at J, with 10 bases between the two ends. Complete variable domain (other parts from reference TRBV7-2 and TRBJ1-5): GAGVSQSPSNKVTEKGKDVELRCDPISGHTALYWYRQSLGQGLEFLIYFQGNSAPDKSGLPSDRFSAERTGGSVSTLTIQRTQQEDSAVYLCASSLGVGANQPQHFGDGTRLSIL.